These 19 T cell receptor beta chains were all obtained from the same sample, sequenced in a study of T cell repertoires in cytomegalovirus infection. The antigens these receptors bind are not known. Using its own MiXCR run on the reads, TCRdb lists one record per CDR3 protein. The sample consists of approximately 770,000 distinct CDR3 sequences, roughly 28% of them appearing once. Sample: cultured CD8+ T cells from PBMCs, taken from culture after CMV antigen stimulation. The receptors were sampled from a human donor in good health (CMV status not recorded). Some clones in this sample may be carry-over from other donors' samples.

This clonotype appeared a few times. The chain has TRBV10-3 and TRBJ2-1; D not resolved. V was shortened by 7 bases and J by 3 bases, with 16 bases between the two germline ends. The CDR3 is 15 amino acids. Germline loops: CDR1 ENHRY, CDR2 SYGVKD. CDR3 region: CAIIPGPKLYNEQFF. DNA of the CDR3: TGTGCCATCATCCCCGGACCGAAACTCTACAATGAGCAGTTCTTC.

V gene TRBV4-3 combines with J gene TRBJ2-1, with TRBD2 identical over 9 bases. Germline V gene lookup returns CDR1 LGHNA and CDR2 YSLEER. V lost 2 bases to trimming and J lost 4 bases; unmatched junction nucleotides: 9. CDR3 length: 17 amino acids. The CDR3 sequence is CASSQQDPSGIYNEQFF. The CDR3 DNA is TGCGCCAGCAGCCAACAAGATCCTAGCGGGATTTACAATGAGCAGTTCTTC.

This chain uses TRBV7-9 with TRBJ2-2; maybe TRBD1 (5 bases). The germline V gene encodes CDR1 SEHNR and CDR2 FQNEAQ (reference sequence). This CDR3 spans 17 amino acids. V lost 0 bases and J 1 base, leaving 12 bases between the germline ends. CDR3 sequence: CASSLALRQGNTGELFF. The CDR3 region has the DNA TGTGCCAGCAGCTTAGCGCTCCGGCAGGGGAACACCGGGGAGCTGTTTTTT.

A single count supports this clonotype. V usage is TRBV27 and J usage is TRBJ1-1; 7 positions match TRBD1. The CDR3 is made up of 15 amino acids. The J segment lost 5 bases and the V segment lost 6 bases, leaving 12 bases of the junction unmatched. Germline CDR1 is MNHEY and CDR2 is SMNVEV (reference sequence). CDR3 in amino acids: CASRVETGKWTEAFF. CDR3 DNA sequence: TGTGCCAGCAGGGTTGAGACAGGGAAGTGGACTGAAGCTTTCTTT.

The CDR3 is CASSYSSGSPYEQYF. CDR3 coding DNA: TGTGCCAGCAGTTACTCTTCAGGGTCCCCCTACGAGCAGTACTTC. The genes are TRBV6-6 and TRBJ2-7, with D possibly TRBD1 on 5 matching bases. Germline V gene lookup returns CDR1 MNHNY and CDR2 SVGAGI (reference sequence). The CDR3 runs to 15 residues. The V gene lost 0 bases and the J gene lost 2 bases, with 11 bases spanning the gap.

Ten or more counts support this clonotype. This chain joins TRBV7-2 and TRBJ2-1, with a possible D match to TRBD1 (6 bases). Germline V gene data show CDR1 as SGHTA and CDR2 as FQGNSA. CDR3 length equals 17 residues. V was pared by 3 bases and J by 7 bases, with 22 bases between. CDR3 nucleotide sequence: TGTGCCAGCAGCTTCCGAACCACAGGGAGTGGAAGGAATGAGCAGTTCTTC. Its translation: CASSFRTTGSGRNEQFF.

The table lists this clonotype with many counts. The chain carries TRBV7-6 and TRBJ1-5, with D maybe TRBD1 (5 bases). Per germline, CDR1 SGHVS and CDR2 FNYEAQ. The length of the CDR3 is 14 residues. The ends were cut back, 3 bases at V and 8 bases at J, with 14 bases in the middle. CDR3 DNA: TGTGCCAGCAGCTTGGCTCCGGGGGGTGAGCCCCAGCATTTT. It codes for CASSLAPGGEPQHF.

The chain carries TRBV12-5 and TRBJ2-2; 9 bases match TRBD1. From germline, CDR1 is LGHNT and CDR2 FRNRAP. The CDR3 runs 15 residues. Germline trimming cut 3 bases from V and 5 bases from J; bases unmatched to any gene: 4. CDR3 loop: CASGFWDRETGELFF. DNA of the CDR3: TGTGCTAGTGGTTTCTGGGACAGGGAGACCGGGGAGCTGTTTTTT.

This chain links TRBV6-2 or TRBV6-3 with TRBJ1-2, with a tentative D call TRBD1 (5 bases). This CDR3 contains 15 residues. The germline CDR1 and CDR2 sequences are MNHEY and SVGEGT. With 3 bases removed from V and 1 base from J, the gap between germline ends came to 12 bases. The CDR3 here is CASSYAPGLNYGYTF. DNA for the CDR3: TGTGCCAGCAGTTATGCGCCAGGGCTTAACTATGGCTACACCTTC.

This CDR3 reads CASSFSDTIYF. For the CDR3, the DNA is TGTGCCAGCAGTTTTAGCGACACCATATATTTT. The V and J genes are TRBV28 and TRBJ1-3; D unresolved. Germline V gives CDR1 MDHEN, CDR2 SYDVKM. V gave up 3 bases and J gave up 8 bases, with 5 bases separating them. The CDR3 has 11 amino acids.

This clonotype was recorded once. CDR3 residues: CASNRGIDLLKDTQYF. CDR3 sequence (DNA): TGTGCCAGCAATAGGGGGATCGACCTACTAAAAGATACGCAGTATTTT. This chain links TRBV6-6 with TRBJ2-3, with D tentatively TRBD1 (6 bases). This CDR3 is 16 amino acids long. Trimming shortened V by 7 bases and J by 5 bases, and 22 bases separated the two germline ends. Germline lookup yields CDR1 MNHNY and CDR2 SVGAGI (reference sequence).

The chain couples TRBV4-1 to TRBJ2-7; D remains unclear. V was shortened by 0 bases and J by 0 bases, with 9 bases between the two germline ends. CDR3 length: 15 residues. The germline V gene has CDR1 MGHRA and CDR2 YSYEKL. The CDR3 DNA is TGCGCCAGCAGCCAAGATCTTGGGGTCTCCTACGAGCAGTACTTC. Protein: CASSQDLGVSYEQYF.

This clonotype was picked up a small number of times. V usage is TRBV24-1 and J usage is TRBJ2-1, with D perhaps TRBD2 (7 bases). The CDR3 has 14 amino acids. Trimming removed 7 bases from V and 4 bases from J, with 13 bases in between. The V gene's germline CDR1 is KGHDR and CDR2 SFDVKD. The DNA of the CDR3 is TGTGCCACCAGCTGGGGGGGGGCTTACAATGAGCAGTTCTTC. It encodes CATSWGGAYNEQFF.

This clonotype was counted at least ten times. The DNA for the CDR3 is TGTGCCAGCAGAACGTACAGCTTCACTGGAAACACCATATATTTT. Protein sequence: CASRTYSFTGNTIYF. This rearrangement joins TRBV7-2 to TRBJ1-3; D ambiguous. The CDR3 length is 15 residues. Trimming stripped 6 bases from V and 2 bases from J, with 14 bases between. The germline CDR1 and CDR2 sequences are SGHTA and FQGNSA. Using reference TRBV7-2 and TRBJ1-3 for the parts outside the CDR3, the full variable domain is GAGVSQSPSNKVTEKGKDVELRCDPISGHTALYWYRQSLGQGLEFLIYFQGNSAPDKSGLPSDRFSAERTGGSVSTLTIQRTQQEDSAVYLCASRTYSFTGNTIYFGEGSWLTVV.

The chain links TRBV7-9 to TRBJ2-1; the D call may be TRBD1 or TRBD2 (5 bases each). V was pared by 5 bases and J by 0 bases, with 14 bases between. The CDR3 totals 16 residues. Germline CDR1 and CDR2: SEHNR and FQNEAQ (reference sequence). The CDR3 nucleotides are TGTGCCAGCAGCGTCGGGGCGACAAGCTCCTACAATGAGCAGTTCTTC. This encodes CASSVGATSSYNEQFF.

This sequence joins TRBV13 and TRBJ1-4; the D gene is possibly TRBD1 (5 bases). Looked up from germline, CDR1 is PRHDT and CDR2 is FYEKMQ (reference sequence). The CDR3 covers 16 residues. Trimming pared 4 bases from V and 5 bases from J, leaving 17 bases between. CDR3 region: CASSWGTVGANEKLFF. As DNA, the CDR3 is TGTGCCAGCAGCTGGGGGACGGTCGGGGCCAATGAAAAACTGTTTTTT.

This clonotype was counted a few times. J is TRBJ2-7 and V is TRBV7-9; 9 nucleotides line up with TRBD2. The CDR3 has 13 amino acids. The V gene's germline CDR1 is SEHNR and CDR2 FQNEAQ (reference sequence). With 4 bases clipped from V and 3 bases from J, the junction kept 1 base outside the gene matches. This CDR3 is CASSSSGDYEQYV. CDR3 nucleotide sequence: TGTGCCAGCAGCTCTAGCGGGGACTACGAGCAGTACGTC.

The chain employs TRBV9 and TRBJ2-1, with TRBD2 matching 12 bases. The germline V gene encodes CDR1 SGDLS and CDR2 YYNGEE. V lost 3 bases to trimming and J lost 4 bases; unmatched junction nucleotides: 5. The CDR3 contains 16 residues. CDR3 in DNA: TGTGCCAGCAGCGATGGGACTAGCGGGTCGTACAATGAGCAGTTCTTC. Translated: CASSDGTSGSYNEQFF.

This clonotype was observed once. The chain couples TRBV27 to TRBJ2-5; 9 bases line up with TRBD1. V was pared by 4 bases and J by 4 bases, with 7 bases of the junction left unmatched. CDR1 is MNHEY and CDR2 is SMNVEV in the germline V gene (reference sequence). The CDR3 covers 15 residues. The CDR3 is CASSSRDRERETQYF. DNA of the CDR3: TGTGCCAGCAGTTCCCGGGACAGGGAACGAGAGACCCAGTACTTC.